This record covers a single T cell receptor beta chain. These data are taken from a study of PD-L1 blockade in urothelial cancer. Study overall: In the patient group, about 90% of the roughly 29 were males with bladder-origin urothelial cancer.

Anywhere from 1 to 8 samples came from each patient, spanning pretreatment and on-treatment. The V and J ends lost 4 bases and 9 bases, in that order; junction bases with no gene match: 10. CDR3 size: 15 residues. Germline V gene sequence: CDR1 WNHNN, CDR2 SYGVQD (reference sequence). Some clones are missing from TCRdb's copy, which holds only in-frame ones; the method was immunoSEQ multiplex PCR. In the table there are tens of thousands of clones, about 80% of which are singletons. Sequences were derived from PBMCs, sampled around atezolizumab (anti-PD-L1) treatment. This TCR derives from a man in his 70s with urothelial cancer. The V call is TRBV10-1, the J call TRBJ2-1; the match to TRBD2 covers 9 bases. DNA of the CDR3: TGCGCCAGCAGTGCTGAGCGGGGGGCTAATGTTGAGCAGTTCTTC. Translation: CASSAERGANVEQFF.